The entry that follows covers one T cell receptor beta chain sequence. Its target is not known. These data belong to a study of a mutant IDH1 vaccine in newly diagnosed glioma. Overall study context: The treated group averaged about 41 years old and was around 62% male, around 38% female.

V was clipped by 3 bases and J by 0 bases; unmatched bases: 2. The CDR3 spans 14 residues. Germline CDR1 is SGHDT and CDR2 is YYEEEE. Clones were sequenced by immunoSEQ multiplex PCR, and TCRdb holds only the in-frame ones, with some missing. This table holds about 59,000 clones, 75% to 95% found once. Study-wide results and limits: There seemed to be no relation between pseudoprogression and changes in top peripheral T cell clonotypes.

Time point specified: baseline, week 1 (first vaccination visit). Treatment defined: pre-vaccination baseline after standard-of-care therapy. The TCR was taken from a man aged 50-60 years with glioma. The sample in question was PBMCs, obtained from a glioma patient treated with radiotherapy, temozolomide or both. The chain combines TRBV5-6 with TRBJ1-2; 7 nucleotides agree with TRBD1. CDR3 DNA sequence: TGTGCCAGCAGCTCCGGGACAGCTAACTATGGCTACACCTTC. Translating it yields CASSSGTANYGYTF.